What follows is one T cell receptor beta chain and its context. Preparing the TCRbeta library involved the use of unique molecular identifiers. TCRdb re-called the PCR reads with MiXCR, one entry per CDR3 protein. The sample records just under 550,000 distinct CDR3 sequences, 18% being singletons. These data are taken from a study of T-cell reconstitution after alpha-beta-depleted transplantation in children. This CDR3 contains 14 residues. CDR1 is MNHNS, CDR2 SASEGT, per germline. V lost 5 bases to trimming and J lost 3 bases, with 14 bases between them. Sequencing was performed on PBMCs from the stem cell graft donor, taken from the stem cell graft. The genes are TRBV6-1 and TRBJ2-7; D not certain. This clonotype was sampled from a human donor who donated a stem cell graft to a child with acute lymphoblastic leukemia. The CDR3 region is CASSPLTELYEQYF. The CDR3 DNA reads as TGTGCCAGCAGTCCCCTGACCGAACTCTACGAGCAGTACTTC.